This TCR beta chain was retrieved from a study of monozygotic twins with inflammatory bowel disease. The length of the CDR3 is 14 residues. Researchers used roughly 3.5 ug of total RNA for each TCR library. TCRdb reprocessed the 5' RACE reads and stores each CDR3 protein as one record, lacking DNA. This listing includes 140,000 to 150,000 distinct CDR3 sequences. The receptor's source is a human donor with ulcerative colitis or Crohn's disease, or a healthy co-twin of an affected twin (not recorded which). The chain combines TRBV12-3 or TRBV12-4 with TRBJ2-7. Material for sequencing was blood. The CDR3 here is CASSLNPVSYEQYF.